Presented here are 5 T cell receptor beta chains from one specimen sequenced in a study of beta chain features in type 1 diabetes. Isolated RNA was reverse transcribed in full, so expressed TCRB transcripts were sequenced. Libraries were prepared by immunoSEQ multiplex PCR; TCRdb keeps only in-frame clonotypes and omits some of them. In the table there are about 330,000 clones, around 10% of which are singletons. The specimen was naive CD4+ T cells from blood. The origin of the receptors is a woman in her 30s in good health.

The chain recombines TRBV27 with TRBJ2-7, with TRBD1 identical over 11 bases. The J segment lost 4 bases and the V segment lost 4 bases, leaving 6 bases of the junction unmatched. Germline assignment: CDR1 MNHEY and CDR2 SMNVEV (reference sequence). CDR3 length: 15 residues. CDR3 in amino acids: CASSSRDRGSYEQYF. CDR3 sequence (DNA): TGTGCCAGCAGTTCCCGGGACAGGGGGTCGTACGAGCAGTACTTC.

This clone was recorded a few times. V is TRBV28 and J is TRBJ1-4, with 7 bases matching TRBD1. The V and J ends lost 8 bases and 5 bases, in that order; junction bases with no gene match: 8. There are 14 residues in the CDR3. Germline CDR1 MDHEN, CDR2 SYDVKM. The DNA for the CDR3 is TGTGCCAGCTGCACAGGGGCCTCAAATGAAAAACTGTTTTTT. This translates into CASCTGASNEKLFF. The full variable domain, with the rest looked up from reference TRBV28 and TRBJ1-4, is DVKVTQSSRYLVKRTGEKVFLECVQDMDHENMFWYRQDPGLGLRLIYFSYDVKMKEKGDIPEGYSVSREKKERFSLILESASTNQTSMYLCASCTGASNEKLFFGSGTQLSVL.

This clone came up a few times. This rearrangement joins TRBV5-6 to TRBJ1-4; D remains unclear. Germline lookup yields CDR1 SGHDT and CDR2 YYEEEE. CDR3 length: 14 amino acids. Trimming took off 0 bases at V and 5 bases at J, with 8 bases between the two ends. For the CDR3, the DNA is TGTGCCAGCAGCTTGGCCAGTTCCAATGAAAAACTGTTTTTT. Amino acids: CASSLASSNEKLFF.

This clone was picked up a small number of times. The CDR3 here is CASRGKAGDNEQFF. The DNA of the CDR3 is TGCGCCAGCAGGGGAAAAGCGGGAGACAATGAGCAGTTCTTC. The J gene is TRBJ2-1, the V gene TRBV5-1; 8 bases match TRBD2. With 5 bases clipped from V and 5 bases from J, the junction kept 6 bases outside the gene matches. This CDR3 comprises 14 residues. Germline V gives CDR1 SGHRS, CDR2 YFSETQ.

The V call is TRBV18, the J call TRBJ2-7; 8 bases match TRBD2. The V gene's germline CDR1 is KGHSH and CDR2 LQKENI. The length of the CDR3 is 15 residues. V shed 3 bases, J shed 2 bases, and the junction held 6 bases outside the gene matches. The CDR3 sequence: CASSPGTSTTYEQYF. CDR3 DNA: TGTGCCAGCTCACCGGGGACTAGTACGACCTACGAGCAGTACTTC.